The 21 T cell receptor beta chains in this list originate from one sample, sequenced in a study of T-cell reconstitution after alpha-beta-depleted transplantation in children. Unique molecular identifiers tagged the TCRbeta library. MiXCR, run by TCRdb on the PCR reads, gives a single entry per CDR3 protein. The table shows about 420,000 distinct CDR3 sequences, with around 15% occurring only once. Sample: PBMCs, mostly from graft donor cells, taken 360 days after TCRalphabeta/CD19-depleted stem cell transplant. The receptor set was obtained from a boy in the first two years of life who had a stem cell transplant for Wiskott-Aldrich syndrome, so the T cells may come from the graft donor.

The chain recombines TRBV11-2 with TRBJ2-7, with 7 nucleotides matching TRBD2. The trim removed 1 base at V and 5 bases at J, leaving 8 bases unmatched. CDR1 and CDR2 (germline): SGHAT, FQNNGV. The CDR3 sequence is 15 residues long. The CDR3 reads CASSLVAGVVHEQYF. For the CDR3, the DNA is TGTGCCAGCAGCTTAGTTGCGGGAGTTGTCCACGAGCAGTACTTC.

The chain uses TRBV5-1 and TRBJ2-1; 8 bases are a match to TRBD2. Germline V gene lookup returns CDR1 SGHRS and CDR2 YFSETQ. Losses at the gene ends were 0 bases for V and 8 bases for J; bases not matched to a gene: 13. CDR3 length: 17 amino acids. The chain's CDR3 is CASSLVSGKASGDEQFF. The CDR3 region has the DNA TGCGCCAGCAGCTTGGTTAGCGGGAAGGCATCGGGAGATGAGCAGTTCTTC.

The chain joins TRBV28 to TRBJ2-7; 9 positions agree with TRBD1. The trim removed 6 bases at V and 4 bases at J, leaving 7 bases unmatched. CDR1 MDHEN and CDR2 SYDVKM come from the germline V gene. The CDR3 runs to 14 residues. The CDR3 loop is CASRHRGPGYEQYF. CDR3 nucleotides: TGTGCCAGCAGGCACAGGGGGCCAGGGTACGAGCAGTACTTC.

V gene TRBV20-1 combines with J gene TRBJ2-2; D is perhaps TRBD2 (7 bases). V was pared by 3 bases and J by 5 bases, with 16 bases between. The CDR3 consists of 15 residues. Germline assignment: CDR1 DFQATT and CDR2 SNEGSKA (reference sequence). DNA of the CDR3: TGCAGTGCTAGGGAGGGGGGGCGTCCGACCGGGGAGCTGTTTTTT. It is translated as CSAREGGRPTGELFF.

This clonotype has a count of ten or more. V is TRBV7-2 and J is TRBJ2-3; D uncertain. This CDR3 contains 13 residues. Per the germline V gene, CDR1 is SGHTA and CDR2 is FQGNSA. The ends were cut back, 2 bases at V and 3 bases at J, with 6 bases in the middle. The CDR3 DNA reads TGTGCCAGCAGCTTATACCCTACAGATACGCAGTATTTT. Its protein is CASSLYPTDTQYF.

CDR3 bases: TGTGCCAGCAGCTTAGTTTCGGCCCACCTATTGCGGGGGGGAGATACGCAGTATTTT. It codes for CASSLVSAHLLRGGDTQYF. This chain connects TRBV11-2 to TRBJ2-3, with 9 nucleotides matching TRBD2. This CDR3 is 19 amino acids long. After removal of 1 base from V and 5 bases from J, the junction contained 16 bases not matched to a gene. Germline CDR1 is SGHAT and CDR2 is FQNNGV.

The chain couples TRBV10-3 to TRBJ2-6; D is uncertain. Germline V gene lookup returns CDR1 ENHRY and CDR2 SYGVKD. There are 18 residues in the CDR3. Trimming left V 1 base short and J 0 bases short, with 13 bases between. CDR3 in DNA: TGTGCCATCAGTGAGTTGGGATGGGGTTCCTCTGGGGCCAACGTCCTGACTTTC. Encoded protein: CAISELGWGSSGANVLTF.

This rearrangement joins TRBV27 to TRBJ2-3; 9 bases match TRBD1. Germline V gives CDR1 MNHEY, CDR2 SMNVEV (reference sequence). The V and J ends lost 3 bases and 4 bases, in that order; junction bases with no gene match: 5. CDR3 size: 15 residues. This chain's CDR3 is CASSFGTGLADTQYF. CDR3 bases: TGTGCCAGCAGTTTTGGGACAGGGCTAGCAGATACGCAGTATTTT.

This clonotype was observed many times. CDR3 in DNA: TGTGCCAGCAGTCTCAGACTAGCGGGGGGTGACAATGAGCAGTTCTTC. Translation: CASSLRLAGGDNEQFF. The rearrangement joins TRBV27 to TRBJ2-1; 13 positions agree with TRBD2. V gave up 5 bases and J gave up 5 bases; unmatched junction bases: 6. The CDR3 runs 16 residues. Germline assignment: CDR1 MNHEY and CDR2 SMNVEV (reference sequence).

V and J are TRBV6-2 or TRBV6-3 and TRBJ2-1; 7 bases agree with TRBD2. The trim removed 2 bases at V and 16 bases at J, leaving 8 bases unmatched. The CDR3 spans 12 residues. Looked up from germline, CDR1 is MNHEY and CDR2 is SVGEGT. CDR3 DNA: TGTGCCAGCAGTTACGGCGTCGCGGGAGATTTCTTC. Protein product: CASSYGVAGDFF.

At least ten counts were recorded for this clonotype. This rearrangement joins TRBV12-3 or TRBV12-4 to TRBJ2-5; D uncertain. Trimming removed 8 bases at V and 0 bases at J, with 13 bases between. The CDR3 totals 14 residues. CDR3 in DNA: TGTGCCAGCCGGTCGGACGTGTACCAAGAGACCCAGTACTTC. Its protein is CASRSDVYQETQYF.

The chain carries TRBV20-1 and TRBJ2-1; 8 bases are shared with TRBD2. Trimming at V came to 7 bases and at J to 8 bases, leaving 10 bases not matched to a gene. The CDR3 is 13 residues long. The germline CDR1 and CDR2 sequences are DFQATT and SNEGSKA (reference sequence). CDR3 amino acids: CSGSASGGDEQFF. DNA of the CDR3: TGCAGTGGCTCCGCGAGCGGGGGAGATGAGCAGTTCTTC.

This clonotype was detected a few times. This chain joins TRBV11-3 and TRBJ2-4; 9 bases fit TRBD1. V gave up 4 bases and J gave up 9 bases; unmatched junction bases: 7. The CDR3 has 14 amino acids. CDR1 SGHNT and CDR2 YENEEA come from the germline V gene. CDR3 sequence reads: CASSSRQGESIQYF. In DNA form, the CDR3 reads TGTGCCAGCAGCTCGAGACAGGGGGAAAGCATTCAGTACTTC.

V usage is TRBV11-2 and J usage is TRBJ2-1; D may match TRBD1 or TRBD2 (5 bases each). Germline assignment: CDR1 SGHAT and CDR2 FQNNGV. The ends were cut back, 6 bases at V and 6 bases at J, with 9 bases in the middle. The CDR3 covers 12 residues. CDR3 nucleotides: TGTGCCAGCAGTTGGGGGACCAATGAGCAGTTCTTC. Encoded protein: CASSWGTNEQFF.

The V call is TRBV5-1, the J call TRBJ2-7, with D possibly matching TRBD2 (6 bases). Trimming removed 3 bases at V and 3 bases at J, with 19 bases between. Germline CDR1 reads SGHRS; CDR2 reads YFSETQ. The CDR3 runs to 16 residues. In DNA, the CDR3 is TGCGCCAGCAGCTGGGCAGGGAGGAGTAGCCACTACGAGCAGTACTTC. This codes for CASSWAGRSSHYEQYF.

The chain couples TRBV4-3 to TRBJ2-1; D call uncertain. The CDR3 covers 13 residues. The germline CDR1 and CDR2 sequences are LGHNA and YSLEER. V was clipped by 0 bases and J by 4 bases, with 4 bases between them. The CDR3 nucleotides read TGCGCCAGCAGCCAAGATCAGTACAATGAGCAGTTCTTC. Translation: CASSQDQYNEQFF.

This clonotype was seen more than once but under ten times. The rearrangement joins TRBV29-1 to TRBJ2-1; the D gene is possibly TRBD2 (7 bases). The CDR3 extends over 14 amino acids. CDR1 and CDR2 (germline): SQVTM, ANQGSEA. Trimming shortened V by 7 bases and J by 4 bases, and 17 bases separated the two germline ends. The CDR3 DNA is TGCAGCGGGAGACGGGGGGCCAATTACAATGAGCAGTTCTTC. Its translation: CSGRRGANYNEQFF.

The V gene is TRBV20-1, the J gene TRBJ2-4, with no clear D. Germline CDR1 DFQATT, CDR2 SNEGSKA (reference sequence). The V gene lost 0 bases and the J gene lost 0 bases, with 9 bases spanning the gap. The CDR3 is 15 residues long. The CDR3 is CSARDFGLAKNIQYF. For the CDR3, the DNA is TGCAGTGCTAGAGATTTTGGTTTAGCCAAAAACATTCAGTACTTC.

The J gene is TRBJ2-7, the V gene TRBV25-1; 7 bases fit TRBD1. The length of the CDR3 is 15 residues. Germline loops: CDR1 MGHDK, CDR2 SYGVNS. The trim removed 6 bases at V and 0 bases at J, leaving 8 bases unmatched. Here the CDR3 DNA reads TGTGCCAGCAGCGATACGGGGACAGCCTCCTACGAGCAGTACTTC. It encodes CASSDTGTASYEQYF.

This clonotype showed up many times. V usage is TRBV20-1 and J usage is TRBJ2-2; tentatively, D is TRBD2 (6 bases). Germline V gene data show CDR1 as DFQATT and CDR2 as SNEGSKA (reference sequence). This CDR3 region has 14 residues. V was clipped by 3 bases and J by 5 bases, with 13 bases between them. CDR3 region: CSARGGSGTGELFF. CDR3 bases: TGCAGTGCTAGGGGAGGTTCGGGGACCGGGGAGCTGTTTTTT.

The table lists this clonotype with a few counts. The rearrangement joins TRBV10-3 to TRBJ2-3; 9 positions agree with TRBD1. The V gene end was trimmed by 2 bases and the J gene end by 6 bases; junction bases not matched to a gene: 9. This CDR3 comprises 16 residues. Germline assignment: CDR1 ENHRY and CDR2 SYGVKD. The CDR3 loop is CAISERGQGIGDTQYF. CDR3 sequence (DNA): TGTGCCATCAGTGAGCGGGGACAGGGAATAGGTGATACGCAGTATTTT.